This TCR beta chain is from a study of T cells in Graves' hyperthyroidism and ophthalmopathy. Overall study results and limits: Ophthalmopathy and stable hyperthyroidism were separated by a 13 V-J model.

In the ophthalmopathy cohort, Clinical Activity Score was at least 3, NOSPECS grade at least 4, and duration under 3 months. More than 9.5 ml fresh peripheral blood yielded the PBMCs. This clonotype turned up a few times. What it binds is unknown. Authors of the study amplified TCR beta CDR3 regions from RNA transcripts. HTBI primers were employed in a first-round RT-PCR of the TCR CDR3. TCRdb passed the multiplex PCR reads through MiXCR, listing each CDR3 protein once. The profile shows hundreds of thousands of distinct CDR3 sequences, roughly 20% of them singletons. The germline V gene has CDR1 MGHRA and CDR2 YSYEKL. V dropped 3 bases and J dropped 3 bases, with 15 bases sitting between them. The CDR3 runs 16 residues.

The origin of this receptor is a man aged 25-45 years with Graves' ophthalmopathy. What was sequenced was blood. This sequence joins TRBV4-1 and TRBJ1-5, with D unclear. CDR3 DNA: TGCGCCAGCAGCCATCTTGAGGCGGGCGACAATCAGCCCCAGCATTTT. This sequence encodes CASSHLEAGDNQPQHF.